The present T cell receptor (beta chain) was sequenced within a study of T cells in localized non-small cell lung cancer. To note about this clone: Its antigen is unknown.

Clones were read by immunoSEQ multiplex PCR, and TCRdb kept only the in-frame ones, dropping some. The sample has some 33,000 clones; about 90% are singletons. This CDR3 has 18 amino acids. With V trimmed by 8 bases and J by 3 bases, 17 bases remained unmatched. Study-wide findings and caveats: Measurement of T cell clonality placed uninvolved adjacent lung highest, above the level in tumor.

The sequence was collected from a man aged 40-75 years with stage II lung adenocarcinoma. The V and J genes are TRBV23-1 and TRBJ2-3, with 10 bases aligning to TRBD2. TRBV23-1 is recorded as an ORF, its role being uncertain. This specimen was PBMCs, taken before any cancer treatment. CDR3 bases: TGCGCCAGCGCCGGGAGGGGCCAGCGGGAGGGCAAGACAGATACGCAGTATTTT. Protein sequence: CASAGRGQREGKTDTQYF.